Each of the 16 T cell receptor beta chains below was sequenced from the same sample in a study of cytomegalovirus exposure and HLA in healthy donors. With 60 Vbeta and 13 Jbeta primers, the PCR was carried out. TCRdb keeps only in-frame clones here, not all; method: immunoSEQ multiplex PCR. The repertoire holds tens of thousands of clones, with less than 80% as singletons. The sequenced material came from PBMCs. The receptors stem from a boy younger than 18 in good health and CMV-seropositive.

CDR3 nucleotide sequence: TGTGCCAGCAGCGCTGGGACCGCGGGGACTGAAGCTTTCTTT. Translating gives CASSAGTAGTEAFF. V and J are TRBV9 and TRBJ1-1, with a tentative D call TRBD1 (5 bases). V lost 3 bases, J lost 5 bases, and 14 bases lay in between. The germline V gene encodes CDR1 SGDLS and CDR2 YYNGEE. The CDR3 contains 14 residues.

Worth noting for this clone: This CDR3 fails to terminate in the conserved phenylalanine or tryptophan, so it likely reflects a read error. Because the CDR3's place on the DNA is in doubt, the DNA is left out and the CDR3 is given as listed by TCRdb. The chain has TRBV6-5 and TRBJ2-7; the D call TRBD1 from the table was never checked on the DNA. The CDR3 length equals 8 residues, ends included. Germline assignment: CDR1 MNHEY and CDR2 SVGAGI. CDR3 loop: CASLARVL.

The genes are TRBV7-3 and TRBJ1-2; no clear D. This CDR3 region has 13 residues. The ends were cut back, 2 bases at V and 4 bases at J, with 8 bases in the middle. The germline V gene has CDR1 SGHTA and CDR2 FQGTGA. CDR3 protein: CASSLGMSYGYTF. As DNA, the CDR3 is TGTGCCAGCAGCTTAGGCATGTCCTATGGCTACACCTTC. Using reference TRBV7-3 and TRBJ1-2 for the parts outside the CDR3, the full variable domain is GAGVSQTPSNKVTEKGKYVELRCDPISGHTALYWYRQSLGQGPEFLIYFQGTGAADDSGLPNDRFFAVRPEGSVSTLKIQRTERGDSAVYLCASSLGMSYGYTFGSGTRLTVV.

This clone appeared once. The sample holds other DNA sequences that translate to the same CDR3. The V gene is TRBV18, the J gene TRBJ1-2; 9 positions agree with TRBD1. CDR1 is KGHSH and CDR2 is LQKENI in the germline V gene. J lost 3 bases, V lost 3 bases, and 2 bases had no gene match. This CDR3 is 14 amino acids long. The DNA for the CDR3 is TGTGCCAGCTCACCGGGACAGGGAGACTATGGCTACACCTTC. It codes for CASSPGQGDYGYTF.

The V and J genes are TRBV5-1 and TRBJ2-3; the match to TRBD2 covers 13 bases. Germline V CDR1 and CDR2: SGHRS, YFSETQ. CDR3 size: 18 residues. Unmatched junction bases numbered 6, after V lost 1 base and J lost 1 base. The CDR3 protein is CASSLTSGGEYGTDTQYF. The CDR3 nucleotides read TGCGCCAGCAGCTTGACTAGCGGGGGGGAATATGGCACAGATACGCAGTATTTT.

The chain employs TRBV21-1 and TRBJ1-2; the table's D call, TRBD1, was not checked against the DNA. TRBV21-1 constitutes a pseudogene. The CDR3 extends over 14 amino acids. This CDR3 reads CASSRQGWEPGYTF. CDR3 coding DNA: TGTGCCAGCAGCAGACAGGGATGGGAGCCTGGCTACACCTTC.

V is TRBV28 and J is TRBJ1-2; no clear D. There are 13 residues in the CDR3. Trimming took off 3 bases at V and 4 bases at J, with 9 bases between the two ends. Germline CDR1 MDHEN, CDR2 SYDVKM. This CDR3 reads CASSFRGSYGYTF. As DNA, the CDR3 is TGTGCCAGCAGTTTTCGGGGTAGCTATGGCTACACCTTC.

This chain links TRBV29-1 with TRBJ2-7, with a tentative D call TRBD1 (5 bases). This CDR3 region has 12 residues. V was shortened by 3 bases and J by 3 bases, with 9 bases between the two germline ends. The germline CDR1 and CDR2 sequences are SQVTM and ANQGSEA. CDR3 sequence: CSVEDKSYEQYF. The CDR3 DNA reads TGCAGCGTTGAGGACAAGAGCTACGAGCAGTACTTC.

CDR3 residues: CASSLVGLEEETQYF. The DNA of the CDR3 is TGTGCCAGCAGCTTGGTTGGTTTAGAAGAAGAGACCCAGTACTTC. The V and J genes are TRBV5-6 and TRBJ2-5; D gene uncertain. Deletions cut 0 bases from V and 3 bases from J, with 12 bases between. From germline, CDR1 is SGHDT and CDR2 YYEEEE. The CDR3 has 15 amino acids.

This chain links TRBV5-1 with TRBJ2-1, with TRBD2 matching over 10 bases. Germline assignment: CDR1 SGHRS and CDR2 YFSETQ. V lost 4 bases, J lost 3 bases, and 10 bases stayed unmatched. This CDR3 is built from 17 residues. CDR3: CASSEQTSGGDYNEQFF. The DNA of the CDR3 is TGCGCCAGCAGCGAACAGACCAGCGGGGGGGACTACAATGAGCAGTTCTTC.

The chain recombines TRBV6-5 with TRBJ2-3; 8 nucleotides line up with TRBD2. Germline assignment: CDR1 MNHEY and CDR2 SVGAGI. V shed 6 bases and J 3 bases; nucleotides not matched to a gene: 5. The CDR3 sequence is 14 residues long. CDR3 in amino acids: CASSYRGGTDTQYF. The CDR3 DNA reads TGTGCCAGCAGCTACCGGGGGGGAACAGATACGCAGTATTTT.

CDR3 amino acids: CASSYRDGGWPQHF. The CDR3 DNA sequence: TGTGCCAGCAGTTACAGGGATGGGGGGTGGCCCCAGCATTTT. V gene TRBV6-6 combines with J gene TRBJ1-5; tentative D call: TRBD1 (5 bases). This CDR3 is 14 amino acids long. V was trimmed by 2 bases and J by 9 bases, leaving 14 bases between them. In germline, CDR1 is MNHNY, CDR2 SVGAGI (reference sequence).

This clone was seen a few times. The CDR3 sequence is CASSPTTGERFF. The CDR3 region has the DNA TGCGCCAGCAGCCCGACGACGGGGGAGAGGTTCTTC. The J gene is TRBJ2-1, the V gene TRBV5-1; a weak D match, TRBD2 (6 bases). Germline V lookup: CDR1 SGHRS, CDR2 YFSETQ. CDR3 length equals 12 residues. V shed 4 bases and J shed 15 bases, with 17 bases lying between them. Together with reference TRBV5-1 and TRBJ2-1, the CDR3 gives the full variable domain: KAGVTQTPRYLIKTRGQQVTLSCSPISGHRSVSWYQQTPGQGLQFLFEYFSETQRNKGNFPGRFSGRQFSNSRSEMNVSTLELGDSALYLCASSPTTGERFFGPGTRLTVL.

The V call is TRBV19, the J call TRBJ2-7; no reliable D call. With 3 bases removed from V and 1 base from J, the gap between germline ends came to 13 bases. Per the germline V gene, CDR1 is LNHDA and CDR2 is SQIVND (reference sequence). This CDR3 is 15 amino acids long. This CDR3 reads CASSIGDTASYEQYF. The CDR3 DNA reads TGTGCCAGTAGTATTGGTGACACCGCATCCTACGAGCAGTACTTC.

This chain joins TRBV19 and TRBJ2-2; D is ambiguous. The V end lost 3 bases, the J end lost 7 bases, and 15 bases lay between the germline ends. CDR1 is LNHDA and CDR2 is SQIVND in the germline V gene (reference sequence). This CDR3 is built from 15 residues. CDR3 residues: CASSINEGAGGELFF. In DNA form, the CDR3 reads TGTGCCAGTAGTATTAATGAAGGAGCTGGCGGGGAGCTGTTTTTT.

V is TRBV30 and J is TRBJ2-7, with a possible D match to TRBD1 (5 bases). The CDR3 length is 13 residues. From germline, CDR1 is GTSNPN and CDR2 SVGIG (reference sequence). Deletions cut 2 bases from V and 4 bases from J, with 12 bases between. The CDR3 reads CAWSLGLRYEQYF. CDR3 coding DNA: TGTGCCTGGAGTTTGGGGCTCCGTTACGAGCAGTACTTC.